Detailed here is one TCR beta chain. Its antigen is not identified. This record belongs to a study of post-analysis software for immune sequencing data. Study context: Recorded disease courses covered relapsing-remitting, secondary progressive and progressive-relapsing multiple sclerosis. Some patients had no subtype annotation.

After removal of 7 bases from V and 0 bases from J, the junction contained 13 bases not matched to a gene. The CDR3 extends over 17 amino acids. CDR1 and CDR2 from the germline V gene are MDHEN and SYDVKM. Whole-study findings and limits: Comparison of patients with controls showed a handful of TRBV segments more frequent in patients, TRBV5-6, TRBV5-1 and TRBV20-1 among them. The study found significantly lower normalized Chao1 diversity in multiple sclerosis patients than in controls. Pronounced co-clustering by F measure was evident among identically batched samples.

The library was made from cDNA and included unique molecular identifiers. With roughly 1 to 10 million T cells as the source, some 510,000 cDNA molecules resulted. Each CDR3 protein is one row after TCRdb ran MiXCR on the PCR reads. The table includes about 200,000 distinct CDR3 sequences, 25% to 35% detected once. Sequencing was done on a sample of blood. The chain recombines TRBV28 with TRBJ2-5, with TRBD2 matching 8 bases. This TCR was recovered from a girl younger than 18 with multiple sclerosis. CDR3 coding DNA: TGTGCCAGCATTGGACTAGCCTTGGATAGGTACCAAGAGACCCAGTACTTC. Amino acid sequence: CASIGLALDRYQETQYF.